These 26 T cell receptor beta chains share one sample of origin, sequenced in a study of memory B cells and T cells in multiple sclerosis. Clones were sequenced by immunoSEQ multiplex PCR, and TCRdb holds only the in-frame ones, with some missing. Of several thousand clones in the sample, about 60% were seen once. Sequenced sample: memory (CD45RO+) CD8+ T cells from blood. The receptors originated from a human donor with multiple sclerosis.

The chain is built from TRBV6-1 and TRBJ2-5; tentative D call: TRBD2 (6 bases). The CDR3 is 15 residues long. With 11 bases removed from V and 2 bases from J, the gap between germline ends came to 21 bases. The germline V gene encodes CDR1 MNHNS and CDR2 SASEGT. CDR3 region: CAAGPGLGSQETQYF. Here the CDR3 DNA reads TGTGCCGCGGGGCCGGGCCTTGGGTCTCAAGAGACCCAGTACTTC.

The chain uses TRBV9 and TRBJ1-1; TRBD1 is a possible D gene (6 bases). V shed 3 bases and J shed 3 bases, with 15 bases lying between them. CDR1 and CDR2 (germline): SGDLS, YYNGEE. CDR3 length: 15 residues. DNA for the CDR3: TGTGCCAGCAGCGGGGTTACAGGGACGGACACTGAAGCTTTCTTT. It encodes CASSGVTGTDTEAFF. Drawing the rest from reference TRBV9 and TRBJ1-1, the complete variable domain is DSGVTQTPKHLITATGQRVTLRCSPRSGDLSVYWYQQSLDQGLQFLIQYYNGEERAKGNILERFSAQQFPDLHSELNLSSLELGDSALYFCASSGVTGTDTEAFFGQGTRLTVV.

The V call is TRBV2, the J call TRBJ2-7; 7 bases agree with TRBD1. The CDR3 is made up of 12 amino acids. With V trimmed by 10 bases and J by 4 bases, 7 bases remained unmatched. In germline, CDR1 is SNHLY, CDR2 FYNNEI. The CDR3 loop is CANWDSDYEQYF. DNA of the CDR3: TGTGCCAACTGGGACAGTGATTACGAGCAGTACTTC.

This clone was observed a few times. The chain is built from TRBV28 and TRBJ2-3; unclear D gene. The V and J ends lost 6 bases and 3 bases respectively, with 4 bases between them. CDR1 and CDR2 (germline): MDHEN, SYDVKM. CDR3 size: 11 residues. CDR3 sequence (DNA): TGTGCCAGCAGCACTACAGATACGCAGTATTTT. Residues: CASSTTDTQYF.

This CDR3 reads CSVEDLTGSSYEQYF. CDR3 nucleotides: TGCAGCGTTGAAGATCTTACGGGAAGCTCCTACGAGCAGTACTTC. The chain employs TRBV29-1 and TRBJ2-7; tentatively, D is TRBD2 (5 bases). Trimming removed 0 bases at V and 0 bases at J, with 12 bases between. This CDR3 comprises 15 residues. The germline V gene encodes CDR1 SQVTM and CDR2 ANQGSEA.

The chain joins TRBV6-1 to TRBJ2-1; tentative D call: TRBD2 (6 bases). The V gene's germline CDR1 is MNHNS and CDR2 SASEGT. V was cut by 0 bases and J by 2 bases, with 11 bases left in between. The CDR3 runs to 16 residues. The CDR3 loop is CASSEAGWEAYNEQFF. In DNA form, the CDR3 reads TGTGCCAGCAGTGAAGCCGGGTGGGAGGCCTACAATGAGCAGTTCTTC.

This clone occurred a few times. The chain carries TRBV5-1 and TRBJ2-7; D gene unclear. This CDR3 comprises 12 residues. CDR1 is SGHRS, CDR2 YFSETQ, per germline. V was shortened by 4 bases and J by 6 bases, with 11 bases between the two germline ends. In nucleotides, the CDR3 is TGCGCCAGCAGCCCGAGCGCTACCGAGCAGTACTTC. This translates into CASSPSATEQYF.

Only one count was recorded for this clone. The chain carries TRBV7-6 and TRBJ2-3; 12 bases align to TRBD2. Germline assignment: CDR1 SGHVS and CDR2 FNYEAQ. This CDR3 contains 18 residues. The J segment lost 2 bases and the V segment lost 2 bases, leaving 8 bases of the junction unmatched. CDR3 DNA sequence: TGTGCCAGCAGCTTAACCCCGGGACTAGCGGGTTCCACAGATACGCAGTATTTT. Its protein is CASSLTPGLAGSTDTQYF.

This clone occurred once. This rearrangement joins TRBV6-6 to TRBJ1-2; no reliable D call. The CDR3 covers 15 residues. V lost 0 bases and J lost 4, with 12 bases in between. CDR1 MNHNY and CDR2 SVGAGI come from the germline V gene (reference sequence). The CDR3 bases are TGTGCCAGCAGTTACTCGATAGACATACCCTATGGCTACACCTTC. Its translation is CASSYSIDIPYGYTF.

This clone was found a few times. The V gene is TRBV7-3, the J gene TRBJ2-7; no clear D gene. The CDR3 is 12 residues long. The ends were cut back, 3 bases at V and 2 bases at J, with 5 bases in the middle. CDR1 and CDR2 (germline): SGHTA, FQGTGA. The CDR3: CASSFLPYEQYF. In DNA, the CDR3 is TGTGCCAGCAGCTTCCTACCCTACGAGCAGTACTTC.

By proportion, this clone is medium-sized. V gene TRBV9 combines with J gene TRBJ1-1; 10 bases match TRBD1. Per the germline V gene, CDR1 is SGDLS and CDR2 is YYNGEE. Losses at the gene ends were 3 bases for V and 5 bases for J; bases not matched to a gene: 4. This CDR3 comprises 14 residues. The CDR3 loop reads CASSGTGGRTEAFF. The CDR3 coding sequence is TGTGCCAGCAGCGGGACAGGGGGAAGGACTGAAGCTTTCTTT.

This sequence joins TRBV15 and TRBJ2-1; D possibly corresponds to TRBD1 (5 bases). Trimming pared 6 bases from V and 5 bases from J, leaving 20 bases between. CDR3 size: 16 residues. Germline V gene lookup returns CDR1 LNHNV and CDR2 YYDKDF (reference sequence). The CDR3 DNA follows: TGTGCCACCAGAACCCCTGACAGCCTATCGAACAATGAGCAGTTCTTC. This gives the protein CATRTPDSLSNNEQFF.

J is TRBJ2-7 and V is TRBV28; D is uncertain. The V end lost 1 base, the J end lost 5 bases, and 15 bases lay between the germline ends. The CDR3 loop spans 15 amino acids. Per germline, CDR1 MDHEN and CDR2 SYDVKM. CDR3 DNA: TGTGCCAGCAGTTTATCCCAGGTTCTTTGGAACGAGCAGTACTTC. It codes for CASSLSQVLWNEQYF.

The chain combines TRBV6-5 with TRBJ2-1; no firm D call. The CDR3 contains 13 residues. Germline lookup yields CDR1 MNHEY and CDR2 SVGAGI. Trimming stripped 6 bases from V and 0 bases from J, with 6 bases between. Here the CDR3 reads CASSTSSYNEQFF. CDR3 DNA sequence: TGTGCCAGCAGCACAAGCTCCTACAATGAGCAGTTCTTC.

The V call is TRBV6-1, the J call TRBJ2-3; D is undetermined. The V and J ends lost 3 bases and 3 bases respectively, with 10 bases between them. Germline loops: CDR1 MNHNS, CDR2 SASEGT. The CDR3 totals 14 residues. The CDR3 nucleotides read TGTGCCAGCAGTGAGAGGTCAGAGACAGATACGCAGTATTTT. This codes for CASSERSETDTQYF.

This clone has only a few counts. This chain connects TRBV27 to TRBJ1-1, with a tentative D call TRBD1 (5 bases). From germline, CDR1 is MNHEY and CDR2 SMNVEV (reference sequence). CDR3 length: 15 residues. V dropped 2 bases and J dropped 1 base, with 11 bases sitting between them. CDR3 sequence reads: CASSLIQGPNTEAFF. The CDR3 bases are TGTGCCAGCAGTTTAATTCAGGGCCCGAACACTGAAGCTTTCTTT.

As to this clone: Mismatch with germline at one junction end may stem from a read error. The chain links TRBV18 to TRBJ2-2, with D maybe TRBD2 (6 bases). The germline CDR1 and CDR2 sequences are KGHSH and LQKENI. The CDR3 extends over 14 amino acids. DNA for the CDR3: TGTGCCGGCTCACCACCGCGGGACGCCGGGGAGCTGTTTTTT. Translated, it gives CAGSPPRDAGELFF.

This clone was seen more than once but under ten times. A read error may produce the germline difference seen at one junction end. This sample includes further DNA sequences coding for the same CDR3. This chain joins TRBV30 and TRBJ2-6, with D tentatively TRBD1 (5 bases). The length of the CDR3 is 16 residues. Germline-derived CDR1 and CDR2 are GTSNPN and SVGIG (reference sequence). The CDR3 coding sequence is TGTGCGTGGAGTGTACCGGCAGGGAATGGGGTAAACGTCCTGACTTTC. It codes for CAWSVPAGNGVNVLTF.

The chain carries TRBV27 and TRBJ2-5; the match to TRBD2 covers 10 bases. V lost 5 bases, J lost 1 base, and 7 bases stayed unmatched. Germline V gives CDR1 MNHEY, CDR2 SMNVEV (reference sequence). The CDR3 runs to 16 residues. The CDR3 bases are TGTGCCAGCAGTACGCGGACTAGCGGAATCCAAGAGACCCAGTACTTC. This codes for CASSTRTSGIQETQYF.

Sample share makes this clone medium-sized. This chain connects TRBV7-6 to TRBJ1-2; 8 bases are shared with TRBD1. The CDR3 has 18 residues. After removal of 4 bases from V and 5 bases from J, the junction contained 18 bases not matched to a gene. Germline lookup yields CDR1 SGHVS and CDR2 FNYEAQ. The CDR3 here is CASSSLVGGTGFTYGYTF. The CDR3 DNA sequence: TGTGCCAGCAGCTCCCTGGTTGGGGGGACAGGCTTTACATATGGCTACACCTTC.

The genes are TRBV2 and TRBJ1-3; unclear D gene. CDR3 length: 14 amino acids. From germline, CDR1 is SNHLY and CDR2 FYNNEI. Deletions cut 8 bases from V and 4 bases from J, with 15 bases between. Here the CDR3 reads CASREWDRGNTIYF. The CDR3 region has the DNA TGTGCCAGCCGGGAGTGGGATCGCGGAAACACCATATATTTT.

V usage is TRBV6-5 and J usage is TRBJ2-7; D ambiguous. The CDR3 extends over 12 amino acids. Trimming took off 4 bases at V and 6 bases at J, with 10 bases between the two ends. The germline gives CDR1 MNHEY, CDR2 SVGAGI. CDR3 nucleotides: TGTGCCAGCAGTTCCGAACCGGGCGAGCAGTACTTC. Residues: CASSSEPGEQYF.

This clone was observed once. The rearrangement uses TRBV9 and TRBJ1-1; a possible D gene is TRBD1 (6 bases). V gave up 4 bases and J gave up 4 bases, with 17 bases separating them. This CDR3 is 15 amino acids long. Germline loops: CDR1 SGDLS, CDR2 YYNGEE. The DNA for the CDR3 is TGTGCCAGCAGCACCGCACAGGGAAGAGGCACTGAAGCTTTCTTT. This codes for CASSTAQGRGTEAFF.

This chain links TRBV15 with TRBJ2-3; TRBD1 agrees at 9 bases. This CDR3 has 14 residues. V lost 4 bases to trimming and J lost 3 bases; unmatched junction nucleotides: 2. Germline CDR1 LNHNV, CDR2 YYDKDF (reference sequence). CDR3: CATSKDRGTDTQYF. CDR3 coding DNA: TGTGCCACCAGCAAGGACAGGGGAACAGATACGCAGTATTTT.

This clone occurred once. One end of the junction is discordant with germline, which a read error may explain. The V gene is TRBV28, the J gene TRBJ1-3, with 7 bases aligning to TRBD1. Looked up from germline, CDR1 is MDHEN and CDR2 is SYDVKM. This CDR3 spans 15 amino acids. The CDR3 DNA is TGTGCCAGCAGCCGTACTGACAGGGCTGGAAACACCATGTATTTT. This translates into CASSRTDRAGNTMYF.

The chain uses TRBV29-1 and TRBJ1-1; a weak D match, TRBD1 (6 bases). CDR3 length equals 15 residues. Germline V gene lookup returns CDR1 SQVTM and CDR2 ANQGSEA. Trimming cost V 6 bases and J 4 bases, with 21 bases left between them. The CDR3, as DNA: TGCAGCGTCCTTTTGGGGGACACCGGGGCCACTGAAGCTTTCTTT. It codes for CSVLLGDTGATEAFF.